These T cell receptor beta chains were read from a single sample in a study of vaccination effects on CD4 cells after COVID-19. TCRdb's copy holds only in-frame clones and misses some; the assay was immunoSEQ multiplex PCR. The data show tens of thousands of clones, with roughly 73% seen just once and about 2% held by the top ten. These receptors have no known antigen. The sequencing used CD4+ T cells from PBMCs cultured without peptide, collected after COVID-19 vaccination. The receptors shown here come from a human donor who received a COVID-19 vaccine. Each CDR3 is given with its conserved first and last residue. D genes are given only for firm matches. Clone size is not always given. Where it is, it says once, few, many or a class for expanded clones.

v_gene: TRBV5-5
abundance: NA
d_gene: TRBD2
j_gene: TRBJ2-5
CDR3nt: TGTGCCAGCAGCTTCTCCTCAGGGCGGGAGGAGACCCAGTACTTC
CDR3aa: CASSFSSGREETQYF

v_gene: TRBV2
abundance: NA
d_gene: NA
j_gene: TRBJ1-6
CDR3nt: TGTGCCAGCAGTGAATGGGGACATTCGGATTCACCCCTCCACTTT
CDR3aa: CASSEWGHSDSPLHF

v_gene: TRBV14
abundance: NA
d_gene: NA
j_gene: TRBJ2-4
CDR3nt: TGTGCCAGCAGCAAATGGGACCGCCCCGAGATTCAGTACTTC
CDR3aa: CASSKWDRPEIQYF

v_gene: TRBV2
abundance: NA
d_gene: TRBD2
j_gene: TRBJ2-3
CDR3nt: TGTGCCAGCAGTGATGGGATATCGGGGGGGCGTGGCACAGATACGCAGTATTTT
CDR3aa: CASSDGISGGRGTDTQYF

v_gene: TRBV20-1
abundance: NA
d_gene: TRBD1
j_gene: TRBJ1-6
CDR3nt: TGCAGTGCTAGTCCCCCTAGACAGGGTAGGAATTCACCCCTCCACTTT
CDR3aa: CSASPPRQGRNSPLHF

v_gene: TRBV28
abundance: NA
d_gene: TRBD1
j_gene: TRBJ1-1
CDR3nt: TGTGCCAGCTCAACAGGGGGCAATGAAGCTTTCTTT
CDR3aa: CASSTGGNEAFF

v_gene: TRBV5-6
abundance: few
d_gene: NA
j_gene: TRBJ1-5
CDR3nt: TGTGCCAGCAGCTTTCTTCAACAGGGTCAGCCCCAGCATTTT
CDR3aa: CASSFLQQGQPQHF

v_gene: TRBV19
abundance: NA
d_gene: TRBD1
j_gene: TRBJ2-3
CDR3nt: TGTGCCAGCGGTGGACAGGGGGCAGATACGCAGTATTTT
CDR3aa: CASGGQGADTQYF

v_gene: TRBV7-8
abundance: few
d_gene: TRBD1
j_gene: TRBJ1-2
CDR3nt: TGTGCCAGCAGCGTTCACAGGGGGGCGCTCAGAGGATATGGCTACACCTTC
CDR3aa: CASSVHRGALRGYGYTF

v_gene: TRBV19
abundance: NA
d_gene: TRBD1
j_gene: TRBJ1-3
CDR3nt: TGTGCCAGTAGATCCCTGGGACAGCTCTCTGGAAACACCATATATTTT
CDR3aa: CASRSLGQLSGNTIYF

v_gene: TRBV19
abundance: NA
d_gene: NA
j_gene: TRBJ2-5
CDR3nt: TGTGCCAGTAGCATGGGACGGTACCAAGAGACCCAGTACTTC
CDR3aa: CASSMGRYQETQYF

v_gene: TRBV27
abundance: NA
d_gene: NA
j_gene: TRBJ2-6
CDR3nt: TGTGCCAGCAGAGACAGTTTCTCTGGGGCCAACGTCCTGACTTTC
CDR3aa: CASRDSFSGANVLTF

v_gene: TRBV6-2/TRBV6-3
abundance: NA
d_gene: NA
j_gene: TRBJ1-2
CDR3nt: TGTGCCAGCAGTTTACAGGGCCTCGGGAACTATGGCTACACCTTC
CDR3aa: CASSLQGLGNYGYTF

v_gene: TRBV3-1/TRBV3-2
abundance: NA
d_gene: NA
j_gene: TRBJ2-1
CDR3nt: TGTGCCAGCAGCCTCCGGGACATCTACAATGAGCAGTTCTTC
CDR3aa: CASSLRDIYNEQFF

v_gene: TRBV2
abundance: NA
d_gene: NA
j_gene: TRBJ1-4
CDR3nt: TGTGCCAGCAGAATCCAAAAGGAAAAACTGTTTTTT
CDR3aa: CASRIQKEKLFF

v_gene: TRBV9
abundance: NA
d_gene: TRBD2
j_gene: TRBJ2-2
CDR3nt: TGTGCCAGCAGCGTACTGAGCGGGGGGGCGGGCACCGGGGAGCTGTTTTTT
CDR3aa: CASSVLSGGAGTGELFF

v_gene: TRBV19
abundance: NA
d_gene: NA
j_gene: TRBJ2-6
CDR3nt: TGTGCCAGTAGTATAGTATGGGAGAACTCTGGGGCCAACGTCCTGACTTTC
CDR3aa: CASSIVWENSGANVLTF

v_gene: TRBV5-5
abundance: NA
d_gene: NA
j_gene: TRBJ2-2
CDR3nt: TGTGCCAGCAGCCCCACGAGTTTGCGCCTCACGGTGTTTTTT
CDR3aa: CASSPTSLRLTVFF

v_gene: TRBV7-2
abundance: NA
d_gene: NA
j_gene: TRBJ1-5
CDR3nt: TGTGCCAGCAGCCCTGGAGGGAGCAGCAATCAGCCCCAGCATTTT
CDR3aa: CASSPGGSSNQPQHF

v_gene: TRBV19
abundance: NA
d_gene: TRBD1
j_gene: TRBJ2-5
CDR3nt: TGTGCCAGTAGTCGAAGGGACAGGGCGGAGACCCAGTACTTC
CDR3aa: CASSRRDRAETQYF

v_gene: TRBV6-2/TRBV6-3
abundance: NA
d_gene: TRBD2
j_gene: TRBJ2-1
CDR3nt: TGTGCCAGCAGTTACCCGTTAGCGGGGGGCCATGAGCAGTTCTTC
CDR3aa: CASSYPLAGGHEQFF

v_gene: TRBV5-1
abundance: once
d_gene: NA
j_gene: TRBJ2-5
CDR3nt: TGCGCCAGCAGCAACCAATCAGAGACCCAGTACTTC
CDR3aa: CASSNQSETQYF

v_gene: TRBV6-5
abundance: once
d_gene: NA
j_gene: TRBJ1-1
CDR3nt: TGTGCCAGCACCGCGAGGGTTTACACTGAAGCTTTCTTT
CDR3aa: CASTARVYTEAFF

v_gene: TRBV28
abundance: few
d_gene: TRBD2
j_gene: TRBJ2-5
CDR3nt: TGTGCCAGCAGTTCCCCAGCCTCTAGCGGGGGGCGTGAGACCCAGTACTTC
CDR3aa: CASSSPASSGGRETQYF

v_gene: TRBV18
abundance: NA
d_gene: NA
j_gene: TRBJ1-6
CDR3nt: TGTGCCAGCGCCCGAAATGATGATTCACCCCTCCACTTT
CDR3aa: CASARNDDSPLHF

v_gene: TRBV18
abundance: NA
d_gene: NA
j_gene: TRBJ1-3
CDR3nt: TGTGCCAGCTCACCAACAAAGAGCTCTGGAAACACCATATATTTT
CDR3aa: CASSPTKSSGNTIYF

v_gene: TRBV30
abundance: NA
d_gene: TRBD1
j_gene: TRBJ1-2
CDR3nt: TGTGCCGGCCGGGACAGGGTGGTTGCTAACTATGGCTACACCTTC
CDR3aa: CAGRDRVVANYGYTF

v_gene: TRBV2
abundance: NA
d_gene: NA
j_gene: TRBJ1-1
CDR3nt: TGTGCCAGCAGTGAAGGGGTATCCTACACTGAAGCTTTCTTT
CDR3aa: CASSEGVSYTEAFF

v_gene: TRBV19
abundance: NA
d_gene: NA
j_gene: TRBJ2-1
CDR3nt: TGTGCCAGTAGTATAAGTTTGAATGAGCAGTTCTTC
CDR3aa: CASSISLNEQFF

v_gene: TRBV7-3
abundance: NA
d_gene: NA
j_gene: TRBJ1-5
CDR3nt: TGTGCCAGCAGCTTATACGGCGGGAGGAATCAGCCCCAGCATTTT
CDR3aa: CASSLYGGRNQPQHF

v_gene: TRBV3-1/TRBV3-2
abundance: NA
d_gene: NA
j_gene: TRBJ2-1
CDR3nt: TGTGCCAGCAGCCAAGATGCCCCCGGGGTCAATGAGCAGTTCTTC
CDR3aa: CASSQDAPGVNEQFF